A single sample is the source of the 28 T cell receptor beta chains below, sequenced in a study of CD8 T cells in ankylosing spondylitis. MiXCR was run by TCRdb on the 5' RACE reads, yielding one entry per CDR3 protein. The sample shows around 250,000 distinct CDR3 sequences, roughly 32% of them seen only once. Source material: blood, either unsorted or a sorted T cell fraction (not recorded which). The source is a male donor with ankylosing spondylitis or in good health (not recorded which).

This clonotype was seen only a few times. The chain combines TRBV7-3 with TRBJ2-5, with D possibly TRBD2 on 6 matching bases. Germline values: CDR1 SGHTA, CDR2 FQGTGA. The CDR3 length is 14 residues. V was cut by 2 bases and J by 2 bases, with 9 bases left in between. CDR3 in amino acids: CASSLGGRQETQYF. CDR3 nucleotides: TGTGCCAGCAGCTTAGGGGGGAGGCAAGAGACCCAGTACTTC.

This clonotype appeared a few times. The chain links TRBV12-3 or TRBV12-4 to TRBJ1-2, with 8 bases identical to TRBD1. This CDR3 is 14 amino acids long. The junction had 2 bases not matched to a gene; V was cut back by 5 bases and J by 0 bases. The CDR3: CASSPTGANYGYTF. CDR3 in DNA: TGTGCCAGCAGTCCGACAGGGGCTAACTATGGCTACACCTTC.

CDR3 loop: CASSSGISNQPQHF. DNA for the CDR3: TGTGCCAGCAGTTCAGGCATTAGCAATCAGCCCCAGCATTTT. This rearrangement joins TRBV12-3 or TRBV12-4 to TRBJ1-5; D ambiguous. V was trimmed by 4 bases and J by 0 bases, leaving 7 bases between them. This CDR3 is built from 14 residues.

This clonotype was found many times. The V gene is TRBV29-1, the J gene TRBJ1-1; D is ambiguous. The CDR3 totals 13 residues. Germline V CDR1 and CDR2: SQVTM, ANQGSEA. Trimming took off 7 bases at V and 0 bases at J, with 12 bases between the two ends. CDR3 in DNA: TGCAGCGCCGTAGCGGCGGTGAACACTGAAGCTTTCTTT. Its translation: CSAVAAVNTEAFF.

Only a few counts were recorded for this clonotype. CDR3 amino acids: CASSYDFGPRDTDTQYF. CDR3 bases: TGTGCCAGCAGTTATGATTTCGGGCCCAGGGACACAGATACGCAGTATTTT. The rearrangement links TRBV6-5 to TRBJ2-3, with D possibly matching TRBD1 (5 bases). Trimming shortened V by 3 bases and J by 2 bases, and 18 bases separated the two germline ends. Germline-derived CDR1 and CDR2 are MNHEY and SVGAGI. This CDR3 is built from 17 residues.

The chain has TRBV25-1 and TRBJ2-7, with 7 nucleotides matching TRBD1. The CDR3 totals 16 residues. Trimming at V came to 3 bases and at J to 2 bases, leaving 10 bases not matched to a gene. The germline CDR1 and CDR2 sequences are MGHDK and SYGVNS. CDR3 DNA sequence: TGTGCCAGCAGTGACCCGACAGGGACAAATACCTACGAGCAGTACTTC. Its protein product is CASSDPTGTNTYEQYF.

The table lists this clonotype with a few counts. CDR3 DNA sequence: TGTGCCAGCAGTTACGGGCCGCCCTCAGGGGAAAAACTGTTTTTT. Its protein is CASSYGPPSGEKLFF. The chain couples TRBV6-5 to TRBJ1-4; D may be TRBD1 (5 bases). From germline, CDR1 is MNHEY and CDR2 SVGAGI. The CDR3 runs to 15 residues. V gave up 2 bases and J gave up 8 bases, with 15 bases separating them.

J is TRBJ2-1 and V is TRBV6-1; TRBD1 agrees at 10 bases. The CDR3 runs 14 residues. Germline V gene data show CDR1 as MNHNS and CDR2 as SASEGT. With V trimmed by 3 bases and J by 9 bases, 5 bases remained unmatched. CDR3 loop: CASSDRTGGGEQFF. The DNA of the CDR3 is TGTGCCAGCAGTGACCGGACAGGGGGGGGTGAGCAGTTCTTC.

This clonotype was seen only once. CDR3 nucleotide sequence: TGTGCCAGCAGTTTAAGCGGGGTCGGCCCCGGGGAGCTGTTTTTT. This sequence encodes CASSLSGVGPGELFF. The chain combines TRBV27 with TRBJ2-2; TRBD2 matches 7 bases. V was pared by 2 bases and J by 6 bases, with 6 bases of the junction left unmatched. Germline V gene lookup returns CDR1 MNHEY and CDR2 SMNVEV (reference sequence). This CDR3 has 15 amino acids.

In this sample, this clonotype turned up once. The chain couples TRBV12-3 or TRBV12-4 to TRBJ2-7; 13 nucleotides align to TRBD2. The CDR3 length is 15 residues. Unmatched junction bases numbered 8, after V lost 5 bases and J lost 7 bases. In DNA, the CDR3 is TGTGCCAGCAGTCCCCGACTAGCGGGGGGTTCGGAGCAGTACTTC. As protein: CASSPRLAGGSEQYF.

This clonotype has at least ten counts. The V and J genes are TRBV29-1 and TRBJ2-3; a possible D gene is TRBD1 (6 bases). The CDR3 spans 11 residues. Trimming cost V 5 bases and J 12 bases, with 15 bases left between them. CDR1 and CDR2 (germline): SQVTM, ANQGSEA. The CDR3 DNA reads TGCAGCGTTCCTGCAGGGGTAGCTCAGTATTTT. Protein sequence: CSVPAGVAQYF.

In its sample, this clonotype was seen a few times. The genes are TRBV6-6 and TRBJ2-4; D may be TRBD2 (5 bases). Trimming pared 5 bases from V and 8 bases from J, leaving 13 bases between. Germline assignment: CDR1 MNHNY and CDR2 SVGAGI (reference sequence). The CDR3 runs 13 residues. CDR3 region: CASSPNPRDIQYF. The DNA of the CDR3 is TGTGCCAGCAGTCCAAATCCGAGGGACATTCAGTACTTC.

The rearrangement uses TRBV7-8 and TRBJ1-6; no definite D call. From germline, CDR1 is SGHVS and CDR2 FQNEAQ. This CDR3 is built from 12 residues. The V end lost 6 bases, the J end lost 8 bases, and 8 bases lay between the germline ends. CDR3 loop: CASRGFDSPLHF. CDR3 in DNA: TGTGCCAGCAGGGGATTCGATTCACCCCTCCACTTT.

This clonotype has just one count. V gene TRBV15 combines with J gene TRBJ2-1, with D perhaps matching TRBD2 (5 bases). CDR1 LNHNV and CDR2 YYDKDF come from the germline V gene (reference sequence). V lost 0 bases and J lost 8, with 11 bases in between. The CDR3 has 14 residues. DNA of the CDR3: TGTGCCACCAGCAGAGATCCGGTGGAGGATGAGCAGTTCTTC. This sequence encodes CATSRDPVEDEQFF.

The table lists this clonotype with a few counts. This chain connects TRBV5-1 to TRBJ2-5; D possibly corresponds to TRBD2 (6 bases). Trimming shortened V by 0 bases and J by 10 bases, and 16 bases separated the two germline ends. The CDR3 runs to 14 residues. CDR1 SGHRS and CDR2 YFSETQ come from the germline V gene. CDR3 DNA sequence: TGCGCCAGCAGCTTGGGCGGGGACCCCGGGCGCCAGTACTTC. This sequence encodes CASSLGGDPGRQYF. Full variable domain (remainder filled in from reference TRBV5-1 and TRBJ2-5): KAGVTQTPRYLIKTRGQQVTLSCSPISGHRSVSWYQQTPGQGLQFLFEYFSETQRNKGNFPGRFSGRQFSNSRSEMNVSTLELGDSALYLCASSLGGDPGRQYFGPGTRLLVL.

The chain carries TRBV25-1 and TRBJ1-5; 9 bases line up with TRBD1. The J segment lost 3 bases and the V segment lost 7 bases, leaving 10 bases of the junction unmatched. From germline, CDR1 is MGHDK and CDR2 SYGVNS. The CDR3 runs to 16 residues. CDR3 bases: TGTGCCAGCACCCAAATAGGGGACAGGGACAATCAGCCCCAGCATTTT. Its protein product is CASTQIGDRDNQPQHF.

The chain combines TRBV4-2 with TRBJ2-1; 7 bases are a match to TRBD2. J was trimmed by 2 bases and V by 5 bases; bases with no gene match: 9. Germline CDR1 reads LGHNA; CDR2 reads YNFKEQ. There are 16 residues in the CDR3. The CDR3, as DNA: TGTGCCAGCAGCGAGGACTCTGGGGGGGCCTACAATGAGCAGTTCTTC. The encoded protein is CASSEDSGGAYNEQFF.

This clonotype was picked up a small number of times. This chain connects TRBV7-8 to TRBJ2-5, with 7 bases fitting TRBD1. V lost 5 bases and J lost 0; bases outside the gene matches: 3. CDR1 and CDR2 from the germline V gene are SGHVS and FQNEAQ. The CDR3 runs to 14 residues. DNA for the CDR3: TGTGCCAGCAGCCCGGGACAGCACCAAGAGACCCAGTACTTC. Translating gives CASSPGQHQETQYF.

The genes are TRBV20-1 and TRBJ1-6; no clear D. V lost 1 base, J lost 7 bases, and 8 bases lay in between. This CDR3 is 13 amino acids long. Germline CDR1 DFQATT, CDR2 SNEGSKA (reference sequence). Here the CDR3 reads CSARGKPNSPLHF. The CDR3 DNA sequence: TGCAGTGCTAGAGGCAAACCGAATTCACCCCTCCACTTT.

This rearrangement joins TRBV12-3 or TRBV12-4 to TRBJ2-5, with no clear D. The CDR3 length is 13 residues. V lost 6 bases to trimming and J lost 0 bases, with 8 bases between them. Written as DNA, the CDR3 is TGTGCCAGCAGCCCCACGTACCAAGAGACCCAGTACTTC. This translates into CASSPTYQETQYF.

V gene TRBV10-1 combines with J gene TRBJ2-7; D perhaps matches TRBD1 (6 bases). The germline CDR1 and CDR2 sequences are WNHNN and SYGVQD (reference sequence). The CDR3 runs 13 residues. V was trimmed by 2 bases and J by 6 bases, leaving 11 bases between them. CDR3 DNA sequence: TGCGCCAGCAGTGAGACAGGGTACGGCGAGCAGTACTTC. Its protein product is CASSETGYGEQYF.

The chain carries TRBV7-8 and TRBJ2-1; possible D gene TRBD2, 7 bases. Trimming left V 5 bases short and J 6 bases short, with 17 bases between. CDR1 SGHVS and CDR2 FQNEAQ come from the germline V gene. This CDR3 is 15 amino acids long. CDR3 nucleotide sequence: TGTGCCAGCAGCAAACAGGGAGGGGGTTTCAATGAGCAGTTCTTC. Its protein product is CASSKQGGGFNEQFF.

J is TRBJ1-4 and V is TRBV5-1, with D perhaps TRBD1 (5 bases). In germline, CDR1 is SGHRS, CDR2 YFSETQ. CDR3 length: 15 residues. The V end lost 5 bases, the J end lost 5 bases, and 16 bases lay between the germline ends. CDR3 nucleotides: TGCGCCAGCAGTCAGGCCGGGGGGACGAATGAAAAACTGTTTTTT. Its protein is CASSQAGGTNEKLFF.

The chain recombines TRBV15 with TRBJ1-1, with D hard to call. V gave up 0 bases and J gave up 4 bases, with 9 bases separating them. The CDR3 length is 14 residues. CDR1 and CDR2 from the germline V gene are LNHNV and YYDKDF (reference sequence). CDR3 region: CATSRDRWSTEAFF. CDR3 DNA sequence: TGTGCCACCAGCAGAGATCGATGGAGCACTGAAGCTTTCTTT.

This clonotype turned up a few times. The chain has TRBV20-1 and TRBJ2-5; perhaps TRBD2 as D (5 bases). The CDR3 runs to 14 residues. V lost 5 bases and J 1 base, leaving 14 bases between the germline ends. Germline loops: CDR1 DFQATT, CDR2 SNEGSKA (reference sequence). CDR3 bases: TGCAGTGCTGTCCGGGAACCCGCCCAAGAGACCCAGTACTTC. Its protein product is CSAVREPAQETQYF.

The chain recombines TRBV7-9 with TRBJ1-2, with a possible D match to TRBD1 (5 bases). Trimming shortened V by 5 bases and J by 4 bases, and 11 bases separated the two germline ends. In germline, CDR1 is SEHNR, CDR2 FQNEAQ (reference sequence). The CDR3 has 13 residues. The CDR3 sequence is CASSTPGTYGYTF. The CDR3 DNA follows: TGTGCCAGCAGCACCCCCGGGACCTATGGCTACACCTTC.

This clonotype was picked up a small number of times. The chain carries TRBV15 and TRBJ2-5; D gene ambiguous. The germline CDR1 and CDR2 sequences are LNHNV and YYDKDF (reference sequence). Trimming took 4 bases from V and 5 from J, leaving 11 bases between them. The length of the CDR3 is 13 residues. The CDR3 loop reads CATSKGFSETQYF. CDR3 nucleotide sequence: TGTGCCACCAGCAAGGGTTTTTCGGAGACCCAGTACTTC.

The chain recombines TRBV29-1 with TRBJ2-7; 9 bases line up with TRBD1. Germline V gene sequence: CDR1 SQVTM, CDR2 ANQGSEA. This CDR3 is 13 amino acids long. J was trimmed by 3 bases and V by 5 bases; bases with no gene match: 5. DNA of the CDR3: TGCAGCGTTACCGGGGACAGGGTCTACGAGCAGTACTTC. Translated, it gives CSVTGDRVYEQYF.